The present T cell receptor (beta chain) was sequenced within a study of T cell repertoires in cytomegalovirus infection. TCRdb used MiXCR to reprocess the reads, holding one entry per CDR3 protein. Here the sample spans around 630,000 distinct CDR3 sequences, roughly 26% being singletons. The CDR3 runs to 15 residues. With 6 bases clipped from V and 4 bases from J, the junction kept 10 bases outside the gene matches. Germline values: CDR1 MDHEN, CDR2 SYDVKM. The sequence derives from a human donor in good health (CMV status not recorded). Some clones in this sample may be carry-over from other donors' samples. The chain recombines TRBV28 with TRBJ2-7, with TRBD2 matching 9 bases. Sequenced input: CD8+ T cells from PBMCs. As DNA, the CDR3 is TGTGCCAGCAGGCCCGTAGCGGGGGAGTATTACGAGCAGTACGTC. Amino acid sequence: CASRPVAGEYYEQYV.